This T cell receptor (beta chain) was documented in a study of blood T cell repertoires in COVID-19. Here immunoSEQ multiplex PCR was the method, and the copy in TCRdb shows in-frame clones only, minus some. Of about 350,000 clones listed, approximately 89% were seen once; the top ten hold approximately 5%. The receptor was isolated from a woman aged 25 to 39 who had recovered from COVID-19. Material for sequencing was PBMCs or T cells enriched from blood (not recorded which).

As DNA, the CDR3 is TGTGCCAGCAGCTGGACAAGGACAGCCCAGACCCAGTACTTC. Encoded protein: CASSWTRTAQTQYF. The rearrangement links TRBV3-1 (or the pseudogene TRBV3-2) to TRBJ2-5; a possible D gene is TRBD1 (6 bases). V was clipped by 5 bases and J by 6 bases, with 16 bases between them. Per germline, CDR1 LGHDT and CDR2 YNNKEL (reference sequence). The CDR3 runs to 14 residues.